The sequence of this TCR beta chain was determined in a study of control samples from healthy donors and cancer patients. Clones were sequenced by immunoSEQ multiplex PCR, and TCRdb holds only the in-frame ones, with some missing. The sample has about 170,000 clones, about 90% seen once. There are 12 residues in the CDR3. V was shortened by 6 bases and J by 1 base, with 4 bases between the two germline ends. The receptor comes from a man aged 25-45 years in good health. The genes are TRBV12-3 or TRBV12-4 and TRBJ1-3, with D unresolved. Sequencing input: blood. The CDR3: CASRFSGNTIYF. CDR3 sequence (DNA): TGTGCCAGCAGGTTTTCTGGAAACACCATATATTTT.